These 18 T cell receptor beta chains came from one sample sequenced in a study of shared clonotypes between healthy human individuals. CD45RO-negative cells were positively selected for CCR7, leaving out terminally differentiated effector memory CD45RA+ cells. Repertoires were generated with immunoSEQ multiplex PCR, while TCRdb's copy carries only in-frame clones and drops some. The sample includes roughly 590,000 clones, over 95% seen only once; the top ten take 0.11%. Source material: naive CD8+ T cells sorted from blood. Receptor source: a woman aged 25 to 39 in good health.

The V gene is TRBV6-1, the J gene TRBJ1-2; D is perhaps TRBD1 (6 bases). Trimming pared 8 bases from V and 4 bases from J, leaving 17 bases between. The CDR3 extends over 14 amino acids. Germline CDR1 reads MNHNS; CDR2 reads SASEGT. CDR3 bases: TGTGCCAGCGGAAACGGACAGCCCTTCTATGGCTACACCTTC. It is translated as CASGNGQPFYGYTF.

This clone was seen a single time. The chain joins TRBV28 to TRBJ2-1; the match to TRBD2 covers 9 bases. Unmatched junction bases numbered 9, after V lost 7 bases and J lost 5 bases. The CDR3 totals 15 residues. CDR1 is MDHEN, CDR2 SYDVKM, per germline. CDR3 region: CASIGQREDHNEQFF. The CDR3 nucleotides read TGTGCCAGCATCGGGCAGCGGGAGGACCACAATGAGCAGTTCTTC.

The chain is built from TRBV27 and TRBJ2-3; no clear D gene. The CDR3 loop spans 14 amino acids. CDR1 is MNHEY, CDR2 SMNVEV, per germline (reference sequence). V was trimmed by 5 bases and J by 0 bases, leaving 9 bases between them. The DNA for the CDR3 is TGTGCCAGCAGTCCGGTCGTCAGCACAGATACGCAGTATTTT. It codes for CASSPVVSTDTQYF.

The chain uses TRBV10-1 and TRBJ2-3, with D unclear. The germline CDR1 and CDR2 sequences are WNHNN and SYGVQD (reference sequence). V gave up 0 bases and J gave up 4 bases, with 17 bases separating them. The CDR3 contains 17 residues. The CDR3: CASSESARDMFPDTQYF. CDR3 nucleotide sequence: TGCGCCAGCAGTGAGTCTGCAAGGGATATGTTCCCAGATACGCAGTATTTT.

The rearrangement uses TRBV27 and TRBJ1-4; D perhaps matches TRBD1 (5 bases). CDR3 size: 13 residues. Germline-derived CDR1 and CDR2 are MNHEY and SMNVEV (reference sequence). Trimming took 2 bases from V and 8 from J, leaving 9 bases between them. In DNA, the CDR3 is TGTGCCAGCAGTTTAACTCGGGACGAAAAACTGTTTTTT. It yields the protein CASSLTRDEKLFF.

The chain links TRBV4-1 to TRBJ2-2; 7 bases fit TRBD2. The germline V gene has CDR1 MGHRA and CDR2 YSYEKL. Trimming cost V 1 base and J 4 bases; bases outside gene matches: 3. This CDR3 is 15 amino acids long. CDR3: CASSQGASGTGELFF. The CDR3 DNA sequence: TGCGCCAGCAGCCAAGGGGCTAGCGGCACCGGGGAGCTGTTTTTT.

The J gene is TRBJ1-1, the V gene TRBV28; D unresolved. This CDR3 is built from 13 residues. Germline V gives CDR1 MDHEN, CDR2 SYDVKM. Trimming took off 7 bases at V and 5 bases at J, with 14 bases between the two ends. The CDR3 coding sequence is TGTGCCAGCACTTTTCCGATGGTGACTGAAGCTTTCTTT. Translated, it gives CASTFPMVTEAFF.

This chain uses TRBV29-1 with TRBJ2-1; D unresolved. V was cut by 3 bases and J by 2 bases, with 11 bases left in between. CDR3 size: 14 residues. Looked up from germline, CDR1 is SQVTM and CDR2 is ANQGSEA. CDR3 DNA sequence: TGCAGCGTTGAGACGGAAGGGACCTACAATGAGCAGTTCTTC. It yields the protein CSVETEGTYNEQFF.

This chain uses TRBV27 with TRBJ1-2; possibly TRBD1 for D (6 bases). Germline-derived CDR1 and CDR2 are MNHEY and SMNVEV (reference sequence). The V and J ends lost 6 bases and 3 bases respectively, with 11 bases between them. The CDR3 length is 13 residues. The CDR3, as DNA: TGTGCCAGCAGCTACAGGGTAGACTATGGCTACACCTTC. Its protein product is CASSYRVDYGYTF.

This chain links TRBV7-9 with TRBJ2-5; D remains ambiguous. The germline CDR1 and CDR2 sequences are SEHNR and FQNEAQ (reference sequence). The CDR3 covers 15 residues. Trimming removed 1 base at V and 3 bases at J, with 12 bases between. The CDR3 coding sequence is TGTGCCAGCAGCTTAGTCGGGCATCTCAAAGAGACCCAGTACTTC. Translating gives CASSLVGHLKETQYF.

The V and J genes are TRBV4-1 and TRBJ2-7; D is unclear. Trimming took off 3 bases at V and 3 bases at J, with 3 bases between the two ends. The CDR3 spans 11 residues. Germline CDR1 is MGHRA and CDR2 is YSYEKL. CDR3 bases: TGCGCCAGCAGCCAGAACTACGAGCAGTACTTC. It yields the protein CASSQNYEQYF.

The chain has TRBV13 and TRBJ2-7; D unclear. CDR3 size: 17 residues. Per germline, CDR1 PRHDT and CDR2 FYEKMQ (reference sequence). The ends were cut back, 2 bases at V and 3 bases at J, with 20 bases in the middle. The CDR3 protein is CASSLHSGERPIYEQYF. DNA for the CDR3: TGTGCCAGCAGCTTACATTCAGGAGAACGTCCCATCTACGAGCAGTACTTC.

The V call is TRBV7-8, the J call TRBJ2-6; D not resolved. Germline CDR1 reads SGHVS; CDR2 reads FQNEAQ. The V end lost 1 base, the J end lost 4 bases, and 8 bases lay between the germline ends. The CDR3 length is 15 residues. The CDR3 loop reads CASSLGRLGANVLTF. The DNA of the CDR3 is TGTGCCAGCAGCTTAGGAAGGCTCGGGGCCAACGTCCTGACTTTC.

The rearrangement joins TRBV18 to TRBJ1-1; 11 bases map to TRBD1. The CDR3 has 19 amino acids. CDR1 and CDR2 from the germline V gene are KGHSH and LQKENI. Germline trimming cut 1 base from V and 2 bases from J; bases unmatched to any gene: 12. CDR3 nucleotide sequence: TGTGCCAGCTCACCACGTTCCGGGACAGGGGGTAGTAAAAACACTGAAGCTTTCTTT. Its protein is CASSPRSGTGGSKNTEAFF.

Note on this clone: Additional DNA sequences in this sample encode the identical CDR3. The chain couples TRBV27 to TRBJ2-7; perhaps TRBD2 as D (6 bases). This CDR3 spans 12 amino acids. Germline assignment: CDR1 MNHEY and CDR2 SMNVEV (reference sequence). The V end was cut by 2 bases, the J end by 6 bases, with 8 bases between. The CDR3 nucleotides are TGTGCCAGCAGTTTAGGAGGGTCCGAGCAGTACTTC. It codes for CASSLGGSEQYF.

The rearrangement joins TRBV6-5 to TRBJ1-5, with 7 bases fitting TRBD1. Germline-derived CDR1 and CDR2 are MNHEY and SVGAGI. The J segment lost 5 bases and the V segment lost 5 bases, leaving 3 bases of the junction unmatched. The CDR3 is made up of 13 amino acids. In nucleotides, the CDR3 is TGTGCCAGCAGTACGACAGGGTATCAGCCCCAGCATTTT. Translating it yields CASSTTGYQPQHF.

V and J are TRBV27 and TRBJ2-7; 8 nucleotides agree with TRBD1. Germline V gene data show CDR1 as MNHEY and CDR2 as SMNVEV (reference sequence). Losses at the gene ends were 6 bases for V and 3 bases for J; bases not matched to a gene: 7. This CDR3 is 14 amino acids long. In DNA form, the CDR3 reads TGTGCCAGCAGCCGTGGACAGGGATACTACGAGCAGTACTTC. Its translation: CASSRGQGYYEQYF.

The chain joins TRBV27 to TRBJ1-5; D unresolved. The CDR3 extends over 15 amino acids. Trimming removed 1 base at V and 1 base at J, with 8 bases between. The germline CDR1 and CDR2 sequences are MNHEY and SMNVEV (reference sequence). The CDR3 spells CASSLYLNSNQPQHF. CDR3 nucleotides: TGTGCCAGCAGTTTATACTTGAACAGCAATCAGCCCCAGCATTTT.